This T cell receptor beta chain was captured in a study of blood T cells in healthy people across ages. A second PCR of 7 to 11 cycles used a sample-barcoded 5' primer and a J-beta primer mix. Each CDR3 protein gets one entry after TCRdb re-called the 5' RACE reads with MiXCR. The table lists about a million distinct CDR3 sequences, 35% to 40% of them singletons. The CDR3 is 16 amino acids. Germline assignment: CDR1 MNHEY and CDR2 SVGEGT. Germline trimming cut 2 bases from V and 3 bases from J; bases unmatched to any gene: 4. The sequence was collected from a man in his late teens or twenties in good health. V is TRBV6-2 or TRBV6-3 and J is TRBJ2-1; 10 bases align to TRBD2. The sequenced sample consisted of blood. The CDR3 protein is CASSYQRGGLYNEQFF. Here the CDR3 DNA reads TGTGCCAGCAGTTACCAGCGGGGGGGCCTCTACAATGAGCAGTTCTTC.